This T cell receptor beta chain is from a study of cytomegalovirus exposure and HLA in healthy donors. Study conclusions and caveats: Reports described diagnosis of cytomegalovirus status by the classifier as highly specific and sensitive. Associated with cytomegalovirus, according to the listing, were 150 to 200 TCR beta chains. Later analysis identified 15,000 to 20,000 TCR beta sequences associated with HLA alleles, using a false discovery rate threshold of 0.05. TRBV6-2, TRBV6-3 and some other V segments were unresolvable in 87-base-pair reads.

The PCR employed 60 Vbeta primers together with 13 Jbeta primers. The method was immunoSEQ multiplex PCR; TCRdb's version includes in-frame clones alone and lacks a portion of them. The sample contains 150,000 to 200,000 clones, roughly four fifths of which appear only once. The V gene's germline CDR1 is MNHNS and CDR2 SASEGT. With V trimmed by 1 base and J by 5 bases, 5 bases remained unmatched. CDR3 length: 14 amino acids. As to this clone: The antigen remains unidentified.

The receptor was isolated from a man in his sixties in good health and CMV-seronegative. What was sequenced was PBMCs. The chain combines TRBV6-1 with TRBJ2-7; TRBD2 aligns across 7 bases. In DNA form, the CDR3 reads TGTGCCAGCAGTGAAGGAGCGGGGTACGACGAGCAGTACTTC. It specifies CASSEGAGYDEQYF.